One and the same sample provided the 13 T cell receptor beta chains below, sequenced in a study of tumor-infiltrating lymphocytes in primary liver carcinoma. Out of unsorted whole blood came the blood RNA, and germline DNA was extracted as well. Production of TCR beta cDNA used around 460 ng total RNA together with a constant-region primer. Libraries covering TCR beta were generated through three nested multiplex PCR rounds (using a slightly modified ARM-PCR). It was with TRBV1-TRBV30 forward primers and a C-beta reverse primer that the first two PCR rounds were run, at about 10 cycles each. TCRdb redid the calling of the multiplex PCR reads with MiXCR, one entry per CDR3 protein. The data show just over 300,000 distinct CDR3 sequences, with more than 55% seen just once and about 17% held by the top ten. The sequenced material came from peripheral blood. These receptors were obtained from a young woman with primary liver carcinoma and hepatitis B virus infection.

For this clonotype: At one end the junction does not follow the germline gene, possibly because of a read error. The genes are TRBV12-3 or TRBV12-4 and TRBJ1-2, with D possibly TRBD1 on 5 matching bases. The CDR3 covers 14 residues. DNA of the CDR3: TGTGCCAGCAGTCAAGGGGCAGGGCTCTATGGCTACATCTTC. This sequence encodes CASSQGAGLYGYIF.

CDR3 DNA sequence: TGTGCCAGCAGCACAGAATTATGCAATGAGCAGTTCTTC. Residues: CASSTELCNEQFF. The chain combines TRBV11-2 with TRBJ2-1; no definite D call. Trimming pared 5 bases from V and 6 bases from J, leaving 11 bases between. Germline CDR1 is SGHAT and CDR2 is FQNNGV. The CDR3 consists of 13 residues.

A note on this clonotype: Since no conserved phenylalanine or tryptophan closes the CDR3, a read error is the likely cause. This rearrangement joins TRBV29-1 to TRBJ1-1; possibly TRBD1 for D (5 bases). Trimming removed 5 bases from V and 0 bases from J, with 16 bases in between. Germline values: CDR1 SQVTM, CDR2 ANQGSEA. This CDR3 region has 15 residues. The CDR3 DNA is TGCAGCGTTTGGGCAAGGGGCAGCGTGAACACTGAAGCTTTCTTA. Protein: CSVWARGSVNTEAFL.

This clonotype was found many times. V is TRBV6-5 and J is TRBJ2-2, with D tentatively TRBD1 or TRBD2 (5 bases each). V was cut by 7 bases and J by 0 bases, with 9 bases left in between. The germline gives CDR1 MNHEY, CDR2 SVGAGI. The CDR3 contains 14 residues. The CDR3 sequence is CASKGTANTGELFF. For the CDR3, the DNA is TGTGCCAGCAAGGGGACGGCGAACACCGGGGAGCTGTTTTTT.

This clonotype was picked up a small number of times. This sequence joins TRBV28 and TRBJ2-7, with TRBD2 identical over 8 bases. This CDR3 spans 15 amino acids. V lost 6 bases to trimming and J lost 2 bases; unmatched junction nucleotides: 9. In germline, CDR1 is MDHEN, CDR2 SYDVKM. Here the CDR3 reads CASRQGTSQAYEQYF. In DNA, the CDR3 is TGTGCCAGCAGGCAAGGGACTAGTCAAGCCTACGAGCAGTACTTC.

CDR3 sequence: CASSIGGSGTSGSNEQFF. The CDR3 DNA follows: TGTGCCAGCAGCATAGGTGGGAGCGGGACGAGCGGCAGTAATGAGCAGTTCTTC. The V and J genes are TRBV11-1 and TRBJ2-1; 7 bases are shared with TRBD2. CDR1 is SGHAT, CDR2 FQDESV, per germline (reference sequence). The CDR3 runs 18 residues. Germline trimming cut 5 bases from V and 7 bases from J; bases unmatched to any gene: 20.

Details on this clonotype: One end of the junction is discordant with germline, which a read error may explain. The chain joins TRBV11-2 to TRBJ2-7, with TRBD2 as a possible D gene (5 bases). Germline CDR1 SGHAT, CDR2 FQNNGV. The length of the CDR3 is 14 residues. The CDR3 region has the DNA TGTGCCAGTAGCTCGGTCGGTCGGGGCTACGAGCAGTACTTC. Protein product: CASSSVGRGYEQYF.

In regard to this clonotype: Germline is not matched at one junction end, which may reflect a read error. This rearrangement joins TRBV28 to TRBJ2-7; tentative D call: TRBD2 (6 bases). Germline CDR1 reads MDHEN; CDR2 reads SYDVKM. The CDR3 covers 14 residues. The CDR3 DNA is TGTGCCAGCAGTTTATGGGAGGGGCTCTACAAGCAGTACTTC. Its protein product is CASSLWEGLYKQYF.

With regard to this clonotype: The junction and the germline gene differ at one end; a read error may be behind it. The J gene is TRBJ2-2, the V gene TRBV11-1; no reliable D call. Germline CDR1 is SGHAT and CDR2 is FQDESV (reference sequence). There are 14 residues in the CDR3. In DNA form, the CDR3 reads TGTGCCAGCAGCTTAGGAGTAGGCACCTGGGAGCTGTTTTTT. Its protein is CASSLGVGTWELFF.

This clonotype was counted only a few times. The chain is built from TRBV12-3 or TRBV12-4 and TRBJ2-3; D not resolved. There are 13 residues in the CDR3. V was pared by 4 bases and J by 3 bases, with 8 bases between. The CDR3 here is CASSSSRTDTQYF. CDR3 coding DNA: TGTGCCAGCAGTTCCTCTAGAACAGATACGCAGTATTTT.

The chain recombines TRBV12-3 or TRBV12-4 with TRBJ2-3, with TRBD2 as a possible D gene (5 bases). V was pared by 3 bases and J by 8 bases, with 15 bases between. The CDR3 runs 14 residues. The CDR3 DNA sequence: TGTGCCAGCAGTTTCGGTCGTAGCGCAGGTACGCAGTATTTT. Translation gives CASSFGRSAGTQYF.

The rearrangement joins TRBV4-1 to TRBJ2-1; D gene uncertain. In germline, CDR1 is MGHRA, CDR2 YSYEKL. This CDR3 is 14 amino acids long. V was cut by 4 bases and J by 9 bases, with 16 bases left in between. The CDR3: CASSRLVGSREQFF. DNA for the CDR3: TGCGCCAGCAGCCGACTTGTCGGAAGTCGTGAGCAGTTCTTC.

Turning to this clonotype: This clone may be a read error of a much larger clone one base away. This chain connects TRBV29-1 to TRBJ1-1; D call uncertain. The CDR3 loop spans 12 amino acids. The V end was cut by 8 bases, the J end by 1 base, with 11 bases between. CDR1 and CDR2 from the germline V gene are SQVTM and ANQGSEA. The CDR3 sequence: CSSYEGNTEAFF. The CDR3 coding sequence is TGCAGCTCCTACGAGGGGAACACTGAAGCTTTCTTT. The full variable domain, in which reference TRBV29-1 and TRBJ1-1 provide the parts outside the CDR3, is SAVISQKPSRDICQRGTSLTIQCQVDSQVTMMFWYRQQPGQSLTLIATANQGSEATYESGFVIDKFPISRPNLTFSTLTVSNMSPEDSSIYLCSSYEGNTEAFFGQGTRLTVV.